This T cell receptor (beta chain) emerged from a study of technical replicates of blood from a few donors. The CDR3 is made up of 17 amino acids. Germline V gene data show CDR1 as MDHEN and CDR2 as SYDVKM. V lost 4 bases and J 1 base, leaving 19 bases between the germline ends. Data came from immunoSEQ multiplex PCR; TCRdb stores just in-frame clones and leaves some out. The sample holds more than 90,000 clones; 96% are singletons and the top ten take roughly 0.39%. The receptor was isolated from a human donor in good health. This chain links TRBV28 with TRBJ1-1, with D possibly matching TRBD1 (6 bases). The material sequenced was T cells isolated from PBMCs. CDR3 sequence reads: CASSSFPPGTPNTEAFF. CDR3 sequence (DNA): TGTGCCAGCAGTTCCTTTCCCCCCGGGACACCGAACACTGAAGCTTTCTTT.